These 22 T cell receptor beta chains were all obtained from the same sample, sequenced in a study of T cells after yellow fever vaccination. TCRdb re-called the 5' RACE reads through MiXCR, storing one row per CDR3 protein. The table has hundreds of thousands of distinct CDR3 sequences, roughly a sixth seen once. The sample was PBMCs, taken before the yellow fever booster vaccination. Source of these receptors: a man younger than 35 who received the YFV17D yellow fever vaccine.

The chain has TRBV29-1 and TRBJ2-3; 8 bases line up with TRBD1. The CDR3 is 13 amino acids. The V and J ends lost 8 bases and 2 bases, in that order; junction bases with no gene match: 6. The germline V gene has CDR1 SQVTM and CDR2 ANQGSEA. The CDR3 here is CSQDRENTDTQYF. CDR3 nucleotides: TGCAGCCAGGACAGGGAAAACACAGATACGCAGTATTTT.

This clonotype was counted only a few times. The chain combines TRBV6-6 with TRBJ2-3, with 7 nucleotides matching TRBD1. Germline-derived CDR1 and CDR2 are MNHNY and SVGAGI (reference sequence). The CDR3 totals 13 residues. J lost 6 bases, V lost 5 bases, and 5 bases had no gene match. As DNA, the CDR3 is TGTGCCAGCAGTGCCCCAGGGGGTGATACGCAGTATTTT. Its translation is CASSAPGGDTQYF.

The sample holds many counts of this clonotype. The V gene is TRBV4-1, the J gene TRBJ2-7; 7 bases fit TRBD2. After removal of 3 bases from V and 6 bases from J, the junction contained 8 bases not matched to a gene. Germline V CDR1 and CDR2: MGHRA, YSYEKL. The CDR3 sequence is 14 residues long. CDR3 sequence: CASSQTYGGSEQYF. DNA for the CDR3: TGCGCCAGCAGCCAGACCTACGGGGGGTCCGAGCAGTACTTC.

In its sample, this clonotype was seen many times. The chain employs TRBV24-1 and TRBJ1-1, with D tentatively TRBD1 (6 bases). Trimming shortened V by 5 bases and J by 0 bases, and 6 bases separated the two germline ends. The CDR3 is made up of 13 amino acids. CDR1 KGHDR and CDR2 SFDVKD come from the germline V gene. CDR3 loop: CATSGGLNTEAFF. The CDR3 nucleotides read TGTGCCACCAGTGGGGGGCTGAACACTGAAGCTTTCTTT.

This clonotype was seen a few times. The chain joins TRBV29-1 to TRBJ2-5; D is perhaps TRBD1 (7 bases). The CDR3 is 13 amino acids. The germline gives CDR1 SQVTM, CDR2 ANQGSEA. V was shortened by 6 bases and J by 3 bases, with 14 bases between the two germline ends. CDR3 nucleotides: TGCAGCGTCCGTGGCGGGACAGAAGAGACCCAGTACTTC. Amino acids: CSVRGGTEETQYF.

This clonotype has only a few counts. The V and J genes are TRBV27 and TRBJ1-5, with 7 nucleotides matching TRBD1. The V segment lost 6 bases and the J segment 5 bases; nucleotides outside the gene matches: 10. Germline V gives CDR1 MNHEY, CDR2 SMNVEV (reference sequence). The length of the CDR3 is 15 residues. The CDR3 nucleotides are TGTGCCAGCAGCCCTAAAGGTACAGGGGATCAGCCCCAGCATTTT. It is translated as CASSPKGTGDQPQHF.

The DNA of the CDR3 is TGCAGTGCTGTACAGGGGGCGCTGGATTCGTCCACTGAAGCTTTCTTT. It yields the protein CSAVQGALDSSTEAFF. The V and J genes are TRBV20-1 and TRBJ1-1; 9 nucleotides agree with TRBD1. The CDR3 runs to 16 residues. The germline V gene has CDR1 DFQATT and CDR2 SNEGSKA (reference sequence). Trimming at V came to 5 bases and at J to 4 bases, leaving 14 bases not matched to a gene.

The chain has TRBV6-5 and TRBJ2-1; 8 bases fit TRBD1. Germline values: CDR1 MNHEY, CDR2 SVGAGI. This CDR3 is built from 13 residues. Trimming at V came to 6 bases and at J to 6 bases, leaving 4 bases not matched to a gene. CDR3 nucleotide sequence: TGTGCCAGCAGGTCGGACAGGGTCAATGAGCAGTTCTTC. It codes for CASRSDRVNEQFF.

This clonotype has a handful of counts. This chain connects TRBV6-5 to TRBJ1-2; maybe TRBD1 (6 bases). Germline V lookup: CDR1 MNHEY, CDR2 SVGAGI. The CDR3 totals 15 residues. The germline V and J ends were trimmed by 2 bases and 4 bases, with 14 bases remaining between them. The chain's CDR3 is CASSYTQTGTYGYTF. The CDR3 DNA follows: TGTGCCAGCAGTTACACGCAGACAGGCACCTATGGCTACACCTTC.

The V and J genes are TRBV12-3 or TRBV12-4 and TRBJ2-5, with a tentative D call TRBD2 (5 bases). The CDR3 totals 15 residues. V lost 6 bases and J 3 bases, leaving 17 bases between the germline ends. This chain's CDR3 is CASSRNGRGEETQYF. In DNA, the CDR3 is TGTGCCAGCAGCCGTAACGGACGGGGAGAAGAGACCCAGTACTTC.

This clonotype has a handful of counts. This chain connects TRBV5-6 to TRBJ2-4; D gene ambiguous. This CDR3 region has 11 residues. V was trimmed by 4 bases and J by 8 bases, leaving 7 bases between them. Germline CDR1 is SGHDT and CDR2 is YYEEEE. The CDR3 DNA reads as TGTGCCAGCAGCCGAAAGGACATTCAGTACTTC. This encodes CASSRKDIQYF.

The V call is TRBV2, the J call TRBJ1-2; no clear D. Germline lookup yields CDR1 SNHLY and CDR2 FYNNEI. The CDR3 loop spans 10 amino acids. V was cut by 4 bases and J by 8 bases, with 5 bases left in between. This CDR3 is CASSGEGYTF. DNA for the CDR3: TGTGCCAGCAGTGGAGAAGGCTACACCTTC.

Only a few counts were recorded for this clonotype. The chain employs TRBV4-1 and TRBJ2-5; D not resolved. This CDR3 region has 15 residues. V gave up 4 bases and J gave up 1 base, with 13 bases separating them. The V gene's germline CDR1 is MGHRA and CDR2 YSYEKL. CDR3 sequence reads: CASSPNAAGQETQYF. DNA for the CDR3: TGCGCCAGCAGCCCGAACGCCGCCGGCCAAGAGACCCAGTACTTC.

A few counts support this clonotype. The V and J genes are TRBV28 and TRBJ2-1, with D possibly TRBD1 on 6 matching bases. Germline CDR1 is MDHEN and CDR2 is SYDVKM. The CDR3 runs to 14 residues. Trimming shortened V by 7 bases and J by 0 bases, and 10 bases separated the two germline ends. The CDR3 region is CASNNRDSYNEQFF. As DNA, the CDR3 is TGTGCCAGCAATAACAGGGACTCCTACAATGAGCAGTTCTTC.

This clonotype was observed a handful of times. The genes are TRBV18 and TRBJ1-1; the match to TRBD1 covers 7 bases. Per germline, CDR1 KGHSH and CDR2 LQKENI. The CDR3 runs 14 residues. V was pared by 4 bases and J by 4 bases, with 6 bases of the junction left unmatched. The CDR3 nucleotides are TGTGCCAGCTCACGGGACAGCTGGGGCACTGAAGCTTTCTTT. Its translation is CASSRDSWGTEAFF.

This chain joins TRBV12-3 or TRBV12-4 and TRBJ2-7; D is unclear. V was trimmed by 6 bases and J by 5 bases, leaving 23 bases between them. The CDR3 is 16 amino acids. Here the CDR3 DNA reads TGTGCCAGCAGCGAATCTCTCGGACGGTCTGGGAACGAGCAGTACTTC. Residues: CASSESLGRSGNEQYF.

V gene TRBV7-9 combines with J gene TRBJ1-1; D is unclear. This CDR3 contains 15 residues. In germline, CDR1 is SEHNR, CDR2 FQNEAQ (reference sequence). V gave up 5 bases and J gave up 1 base, with 14 bases separating them. The CDR3 reads CASSRRAGENTEAFF. The CDR3 nucleotides read TGTGCCAGCAGCCGGAGGGCGGGTGAGAACACTGAAGCTTTCTTT.

This chain joins TRBV14 and TRBJ2-1; D is perhaps TRBD2 (5 bases). Deletions cut 2 bases from V and 2 bases from J, with 16 bases between. The germline CDR1 and CDR2 sequences are SGHDN and FVKESK. This CDR3 has 17 amino acids. The CDR3 DNA reads TGTGCCAGCAGCCAACTACGAGGGCGGGTGACCTACAATGAGCAGTTCTTC. Amino acids: CASSQLRGRVTYNEQFF.

The chain joins TRBV5-1 to TRBJ1-6; unclear D gene. The CDR3 has 13 amino acids. Germline CDR1 SGHRS, CDR2 YFSETQ. V was clipped by 6 bases and J by 7 bases, with 11 bases between them. CDR3 DNA: TGCGCCAGCAAAGTTGGGGAAAATTCACCCCTCCACTTT. This codes for CASKVGENSPLHF.

In its sample, this clonotype was seen once. The chain has TRBV20-1 and TRBJ2-7; the D gene is possibly TRBD1 (6 bases). V dropped 6 bases and J dropped 4 bases, with 16 bases sitting between them. This CDR3 has 13 amino acids. Germline V gives CDR1 DFQATT, CDR2 SNEGSKA (reference sequence). The CDR3 region has the DNA TGCAGTGCGACACGGACAGAAAAGTACGAGCAGTACTTC. As protein: CSATRTEKYEQYF.

This rearrangement joins TRBV6-1 to TRBJ1-1; D unresolved. The V end lost 1 base, the J end lost 0 bases, and 12 bases lay between the germline ends. Germline loops: CDR1 MNHNS, CDR2 SASEGT. The CDR3 is 16 amino acids. Here the CDR3 DNA reads TGTGCCAGCAGTGAAGTGCAGGCGGTTATGAACACTGAAGCTTTCTTT. It codes for CASSEVQAVMNTEAFF.

The rearrangement joins TRBV20-1 to TRBJ1-2; D is ambiguous. Trimming stripped 0 bases from V and 8 bases from J, with 22 bases between. There are 16 residues in the CDR3. Germline CDR1 reads DFQATT; CDR2 reads SNEGSKA (reference sequence). Here the CDR3 reads CSARDLGRAVSWGYTF. As DNA, the CDR3 is TGCAGTGCTAGAGATCTCGGACGGGCCGTTTCGTGGGGCTACACCTTC.